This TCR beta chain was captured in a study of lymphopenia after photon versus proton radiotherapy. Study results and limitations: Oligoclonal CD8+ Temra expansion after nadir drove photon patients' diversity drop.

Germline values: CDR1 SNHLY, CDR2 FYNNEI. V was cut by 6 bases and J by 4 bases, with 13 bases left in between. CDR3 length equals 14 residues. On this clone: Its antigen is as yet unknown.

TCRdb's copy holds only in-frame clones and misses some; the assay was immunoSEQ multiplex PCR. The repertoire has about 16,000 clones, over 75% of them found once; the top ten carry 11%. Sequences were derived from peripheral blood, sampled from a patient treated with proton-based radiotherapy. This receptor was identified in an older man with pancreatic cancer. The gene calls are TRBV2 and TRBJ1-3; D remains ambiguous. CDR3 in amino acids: CASSRPPEGNTIYF. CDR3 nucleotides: TGTGCCAGCAGCCGGCCCCCGGAAGGAAACACCATATATTTT.